What follows are 32 T cell receptor beta chains derived from one specimen sequenced in a study of CD8 T cells in ankylosing spondylitis. From the 5' RACE reads, TCRdb called clonotypes with MiXCR, one entry per CDR3 protein. The sample carries 200,000 to 250,000 distinct CDR3 sequences, about 10% recorded once. Sequenced sample: blood, either unsorted or a sorted T cell fraction (not recorded which). The receptors were gathered from a male donor with ankylosing spondylitis or in good health (not recorded which).

This clonotype was seen a handful of times. This chain links TRBV7-2 with TRBJ2-3; the match to TRBD2 covers 12 bases. Germline V lookup: CDR1 SGHTA, CDR2 FQGNSA. V lost 3 bases and J lost 4; bases outside the gene matches: 8. This CDR3 contains 17 residues. This chain's CDR3 is CASSFANLAGGSDTQYF. The CDR3 DNA reads as TGTGCCAGCAGCTTCGCTAATCTAGCGGGGGGGTCAGATACGCAGTATTTT.

This clonotype came up many times. The rearrangement joins TRBV15 to TRBJ2-1; 8 bases map to TRBD2. The CDR3 is 14 amino acids. V lost 5 bases, J lost 7 bases, and 7 bases stayed unmatched. Germline V gene data show CDR1 as LNHNV and CDR2 as YYDKDF (reference sequence). CDR3 coding DNA: TGTGCCACCAGCCCGACTAGCGCTCATAATGAGCAGTTCTTC. This codes for CATSPTSAHNEQFF.

This clonotype was observed a handful of times. The chain couples TRBV5-1 to TRBJ1-1, with D perhaps matching TRBD1 (6 bases). Germline CDR1 reads SGHRS; CDR2 reads YFSETQ. The CDR3 extends over 14 amino acids. V gave up 4 bases and J gave up 8 bases, with 18 bases separating them. CDR3 residues: CASSAGDGQVEAFF. CDR3 sequence (DNA): TGCGCCAGCAGCGCAGGGGACGGCCAGGTGGAAGCTTTCTTT. The complete variable domain, with remaining parts taken from reference TRBV5-1 and TRBJ1-1, reads KAGVTQTPRYLIKTRGQQVTLSCSPISGHRSVSWYQQTPGQGLQFLFEYFSETQRNKGNFPGRFSGRQFSNSRSEMNVSTLELGDSALYLCASSAGDGQVEAFFGQGTRLTVV.

This clonotype was counted many times. This chain uses TRBV5-1 with TRBJ1-3, with D maybe TRBD1 (5 bases). The germline V gene encodes CDR1 SGHRS and CDR2 YFSETQ. CDR3 length: 13 amino acids. Trimming shortened V by 4 bases and J by 3 bases, and 8 bases separated the two germline ends. CDR3: CASSQGDGNTIYF. In nucleotides, the CDR3 is TGCGCCAGCAGCCAGGGTGATGGAAACACCATATATTTT.

This clonotype was detected many times. The junction shows a germline mismatch at one end, possibly a read error. The chain joins TRBV12-3 or TRBV12-4 to TRBJ2-1; TRBD1 matches 9 bases. This CDR3 has 14 residues. CDR3 in amino acids: CASSSGQGYNEQFF. Written as DNA, the CDR3 is TGTGCCAGTAGTTCGGGACAGGGTTACAATGAGCAGTTCTTC.

This clonotype was detected many times. V usage is TRBV5-1 and J usage is TRBJ1-1; possible D gene TRBD1, 6 bases. The V gene lost 4 bases and the J gene lost 2 bases, with 18 bases spanning the gap. This CDR3 has 16 residues. Germline V gives CDR1 SGHRS, CDR2 YFSETQ. The CDR3 reads CASSSGTSGSNTEAFF. The CDR3 coding sequence is TGCGCCAGCAGCAGTGGGACATCTGGAAGTAACACTGAAGCTTTCTTT.

In its sample, this clonotype was seen many times. This sequence joins TRBV5-1 and TRBJ2-3; D remains unclear. This CDR3 is 13 amino acids long. Germline CDR1 SGHRS, CDR2 YFSETQ. V shed 0 bases and J shed 3 bases, with 5 bases lying between them. CDR3 sequence (DNA): TGCGCCAGCAGCTTGGAAGGGACAGATACGCAGTATTTT. Translated, it gives CASSLEGTDTQYF.

This chain connects TRBV5-1 to TRBJ2-1; 7 bases are a match to TRBD2. Germline values: CDR1 SGHRS, CDR2 YFSETQ. V was clipped by 0 bases and J by 9 bases; unmatched bases: 15. CDR3 length equals 17 residues. The CDR3 sequence: CASSLEGGRRRRGEQFF. DNA for the CDR3: TGCGCCAGCAGCTTGGAGGGAGGGCGGAGACGCCGTGGTGAGCAGTTCTTC. Complete variable domain (other parts from reference TRBV5-1 and TRBJ2-1): KAGVTQTPRYLIKTRGQQVTLSCSPISGHRSVSWYQQTPGQGLQFLFEYFSETQRNKGNFPGRFSGRQFSNSRSEMNVSTLELGDSALYLCASSLEGGRRRRGEQFFGPGTRLTVL.

In this sample, this clonotype turned up many times. The chain has TRBV7-8 and TRBJ1-5, with D unresolved. Per germline, CDR1 SGHVS and CDR2 FQNEAQ. This CDR3 has 15 residues. Trimming pared 1 base from V and 0 bases from J, leaving 7 bases between. The CDR3, as DNA: TGTGCCAGCAGCTTAGGACAACTTAGCAATCAGCCCCAGCATTTT. As protein: CASSLGQLSNQPQHF.

This clonotype was seen a few times. V and J are TRBV5-1 and TRBJ2-2; 8 nucleotides agree with TRBD2. Trimming took 0 bases from V and 4 from J; bases not matched to a gene: 5. Germline values: CDR1 SGHRS, CDR2 YFSETQ. The CDR3 has 16 residues. The CDR3 is CASSLEAGVLTGELFF. CDR3 in DNA: TGCGCCAGCAGCTTGGAAGCGGGAGTACTCACCGGGGAGCTGTTTTTT.

This clonotype was recorded many times. The gene calls are TRBV5-1 and TRBJ2-1; 9 bases are a match to TRBD2. Germline assignment: CDR1 SGHRS and CDR2 YFSETQ. The CDR3 runs 16 residues. Trimming at V came to 0 bases and at J to 2 bases, leaving 3 bases not matched to a gene. As DNA, the CDR3 is TGCGCCAGCAGCTTGGAAGCGGGAGGAACCTACAATGAGCAGTTCTTC. Amino acid sequence: CASSLEAGGTYNEQFF.

There are many counts of this clonotype. The chain has TRBV3-1 and TRBJ2-3; 7 bases fit TRBD1. Germline V gene sequence: CDR1 LGHDT, CDR2 YNNKEL (reference sequence). The CDR3 is 15 residues long. The trim removed 1 base at V and 0 bases at J, leaving 1 base unmatched. DNA for the CDR3: TGTGCCAGCAGCCAAGCACAGGGGAGCACAGATACGCAGTATTTT. Amino acid sequence: CASSQAQGSTDTQYF.

In this sample, this clonotype turned up many times. The chain is built from TRBV14 and TRBJ2-5, with TRBD2 identical over 8 bases. Germline V gives CDR1 SGHDN, CDR2 FVKESK. Trimming took 3 bases from V and 5 from J; bases not matched to a gene: 11. The CDR3 spans 16 residues. For the CDR3, the DNA is TGTGCCAGCAGCCACCTTAAAGCGGGAGCCTTGGAGACCCAGTACTTC. Translation: CASSHLKAGALETQYF.

This clonotype has ten or more counts. V and J are TRBV29-1 and TRBJ2-5; D ambiguous. Trimming took off 5 bases at V and 0 bases at J, with 7 bases between the two ends. The CDR3 covers 12 residues. From germline, CDR1 is SQVTM and CDR2 ANQGSEA. DNA of the CDR3: TGCAGCGTTTACAGATACCAAGAGACCCAGTACTTC. It specifies CSVYRYQETQYF.

This clonotype was seen ten or more times. This chain uses TRBV5-1 with TRBJ2-7; no clear D. V was shortened by 0 bases and J by 0 bases, with 13 bases between the two germline ends. This CDR3 has 16 residues. The V gene's germline CDR1 is SGHRS and CDR2 YFSETQ. CDR3 protein: CASSLEAGSSSYEQYF. The CDR3, as DNA: TGCGCCAGCAGCTTGGAGGCTGGATCCAGCTCCTACGAGCAGTACTTC.

This clonotype has ten or more counts. The V gene is TRBV7-3, the J gene TRBJ2-1, with 10 bases that match TRBD2. V dropped 5 bases and J dropped 4; count of bases not matched to a gene: 8. This CDR3 is 16 amino acids long. Germline V CDR1 and CDR2: SGHTA, FQGTGA. The CDR3 DNA is TGTGCCAGCAGCGACTATATAGCGGGAGGTTACAATGAGCAGTTCTTC. The encoded protein is CASSDYIAGGYNEQFF.

This clonotype has just a few counts. V and J are TRBV20-1 and TRBJ2-3, with 14 bases fitting TRBD2. Germline V gives CDR1 DFQATT, CDR2 SNEGSKA (reference sequence). The CDR3 runs 16 residues. The CDR3 spells CSSPRTSGRWADTQYF. In DNA, the CDR3 is TGCAGCTCTCCGAGGACTAGCGGGAGGTGGGCAGATACGCAGTATTTT.

This clonotype was seen at least ten times. The V and J genes are TRBV6-5 and TRBJ1-4, with TRBD1 matching 8 bases. Looked up from germline, CDR1 is MNHEY and CDR2 is SVGAGI. This CDR3 contains 15 residues. Unmatched junction bases numbered 5, after V lost 0 bases and J lost 8 bases. DNA of the CDR3: TGTGCCAGCAGTTACTCCGCAGGGGGCCCGGAAAAACTGTTTTTT. It yields the protein CASSYSAGGPEKLFF.

This clonotype was observed a few times. This chain connects TRBV29-1 to TRBJ2-1, with TRBD2 matching 10 bases. CDR1 and CDR2 (germline): SQVTM, ANQGSEA. The CDR3 loop spans 15 amino acids. After removal of 7 bases from V and 1 base from J, the junction contained 7 bases not matched to a gene. The CDR3 is CSASGTSVSYNEQFF. The CDR3 DNA is TGCAGCGCCTCCGGGACTAGCGTTTCCTACAATGAGCAGTTCTTC.

This chain joins TRBV7-2 and TRBJ2-5, with D hard to call. The length of the CDR3 is 15 residues. Germline V gene sequence: CDR1 SGHTA, CDR2 FQGNSA. V lost 1 base to trimming and J lost 5 bases, with 14 bases between them. The CDR3 spells CASSLVLSGLETQYF. DNA for the CDR3: TGTGCCAGCAGCTTAGTTCTCTCAGGTCTCGAGACCCAGTACTTC.

Only a few counts were recorded for this clonotype. This chain joins TRBV10-3 and TRBJ1-4; 7 bases map to TRBD1. The germline gives CDR1 ENHRY, CDR2 SYGVKD. The junction had 8 bases not matched to a gene; V was cut back by 6 bases and J by 7 bases. The CDR3 consists of 14 residues. In DNA, the CDR3 is TGTGCCATCAGCACCGGGACAGAAACTGAAAAACTGTTTTTT. Its protein is CAISTGTETEKLFF.

This chain connects TRBV5-8 to TRBJ1-5, with a weak D call TRBD1 (6 bases). Germline-derived CDR1 and CDR2 are SGHTS and YDEGEE. This CDR3 is 17 amino acids long. Trimming left V 2 bases short and J 4 bases short, with 19 bases between. In DNA, the CDR3 is TGTGCCAGCAGCTTAAGGTCGGCAGGGGCTGGTAATCAGCCCCAGCATTTT. This sequence encodes CASSLRSAGAGNQPQHF.

This clonotype was observed many times. The chain carries TRBV6-5 and TRBJ2-2; possibly TRBD1 or TRBD2 for D (6 bases each). Germline CDR1 MNHEY, CDR2 SVGAGI. The CDR3 totals 15 residues. V was cut by 9 bases and J by 7 bases, with 21 bases left in between. The CDR3 DNA sequence: TGTGCCAGTTCCCGGGGGCAGGGACGAAGCGGGGAGCTGTTTTTT. Translation: CASSRGQGRSGELFF.

This clonotype was detected once. This chain joins TRBV7-3 and TRBJ2-3; D may correspond to TRBD1 or TRBD2 (5 bases each). Germline V gene data show CDR1 as SGHTA and CDR2 as FQGTGA. V lost 5 bases and J lost 1, with 13 bases in between. The CDR3 extends over 15 amino acids. Written as DNA, the CDR3 is TGTGCCAGCAGCCAGGGTCCGAGGGGCACAGATACGCAGTATTTT. As protein: CASSQGPRGTDTQYF. The full variable domain, with the rest looked up from reference TRBV7-3 and TRBJ2-3, is GAGVSQTPSNKVTEKGKYVELRCDPISGHTALYWYRQSLGQGPEFLIYFQGTGAADDSGLPNDRFFAVRPEGSVSTLKIQRTERGDSAVYLCASSQGPRGTDTQYFGPGTRLTVL.

This clonotype was detected only a few times. A much larger clone lies a single base off, so this may be a read error. The chain is built from TRBV20-1 and TRBJ2-7; possibly TRBD1 for D (5 bases). The CDR3 runs to 12 residues. Trimming shortened V by 8 bases and J by 2 bases, and 13 bases separated the two germline ends. Germline CDR1 and CDR2: DFQATT and SNEGSKA (reference sequence). The CDR3 DNA is TGCAGTACTTCGACAGCTACCTACGAGCAGTACTTC. It is translated as CSTSTATYEQYF.

This clonotype has ten or more counts. The chain has TRBV5-1 and TRBJ2-1; 7 nucleotides line up with TRBD2. The germline V gene has CDR1 SGHRS and CDR2 YFSETQ. The CDR3 has 14 amino acids. V was pared by 8 bases and J by 2 bases, with 7 bases of the junction left unmatched. CDR3 coding DNA: TGCGCCAGTCAGGGAGGGGCAACCTACAATGAGCAGTTCTTC. This sequence encodes CASQGGATYNEQFF.

This clonotype was counted many times. The rearrangement links TRBV5-6 to TRBJ2-5, with 9 bases that match TRBD2. The germline gives CDR1 SGHDT, CDR2 YYEEEE. V was pared by 3 bases and J by 5 bases, with 8 bases of the junction left unmatched. This CDR3 comprises 15 residues. The CDR3: CASSWGTSRSETQYF. In nucleotides, the CDR3 is TGTGCCAGCAGCTGGGGGACTAGCCGTTCGGAGACCCAGTACTTC. Full variable domain (outside the CDR3, taken from reference TRBV5-6 and TRBJ2-5): DAGVTQSPTHLIKTRGQQVTLRCSPKSGHDTVSWYQQALGQGPQFIFQYYEEEERQRGNFPDRFSGHQFPNYSSELNVNALLLGDSALYLCASSWGTSRSETQYFGPGTRLLVL.

This clonotype has only a few counts. V and J are TRBV5-1 and TRBJ2-7; 7 nucleotides match TRBD1. CDR1 is SGHRS and CDR2 is YFSETQ in the germline V gene. This CDR3 spans 14 amino acids. Trimming took 4 bases from V and 4 from J; bases not matched to a gene: 8. The CDR3 DNA reads as TGCGCCAGCAGCGGGCCGGGACAGAAGTACGAGCAGTACTTC. Residues: CASSGPGQKYEQYF. The full variable domain, its missing parts supplied by reference TRBV5-1 and TRBJ2-7, is KAGVTQTPRYLIKTRGQQVTLSCSPISGHRSVSWYQQTPGQGLQFLFEYFSETQRNKGNFPGRFSGRQFSNSRSEMNVSTLELGDSALYLCASSGPGQKYEQYFGPGTRLTVT.

This clonotype was counted at least ten times. The V gene is TRBV29-1, the J gene TRBJ2-1, with D uncertain. Germline loops: CDR1 SQVTM, CDR2 ANQGSEA. The CDR3 length is 12 residues. V was shortened by 4 bases and J by 2 bases, with 6 bases between the two germline ends. The CDR3 spells CSVGYAYNEQFF. In nucleotides, the CDR3 is TGCAGCGTTGGATATGCCTACAATGAGCAGTTCTTC.

The rearrangement joins TRBV3-1 to TRBJ1-1; a possible D gene is TRBD1 (6 bases). Deletions cut 5 bases from V and 5 bases from J, with 15 bases between. The germline CDR1 and CDR2 sequences are LGHDT and YNNKEL (reference sequence). The CDR3 extends over 14 amino acids. As DNA, the CDR3 is TGTGCCAGCAGCAAACAGGGTTGGAGGACTGAAGCTTTCTTT. It encodes CASSKQGWRTEAFF.

V and J are TRBV7-3 and TRBJ1-6, with D uncertain. There are 13 residues in the CDR3. Germline V gene data show CDR1 as SGHTA and CDR2 as FQGTGA. V lost 5 bases, J lost 7 bases, and 9 bases lay in between. The CDR3 region is CASSQGRNSPLHF. CDR3 DNA sequence: TGTGCCAGCAGCCAAGGCCGGAATTCACCCCTCCACTTT. The complete variable domain, with remaining parts taken from reference TRBV7-3 and TRBJ1-6, reads GAGVSQTPSNKVTEKGKYVELRCDPISGHTALYWYRQSLGQGPEFLIYFQGTGAADDSGLPNDRFFAVRPEGSVSTLKIQRTERGDSAVYLCASSQGRNSPLHFGNGTRLTVT.

J is TRBJ2-3 and V is TRBV10-3; the D is unclear. V dropped 3 bases and J dropped 4 bases, with 2 bases sitting between them. CDR3 length: 11 residues. From germline, CDR1 is ENHRY and CDR2 SYGVKD. In DNA, the CDR3 is TGTGCCATCAGTGAAGCAGATACGCAGTATTTT. This codes for CAISEADTQYF.